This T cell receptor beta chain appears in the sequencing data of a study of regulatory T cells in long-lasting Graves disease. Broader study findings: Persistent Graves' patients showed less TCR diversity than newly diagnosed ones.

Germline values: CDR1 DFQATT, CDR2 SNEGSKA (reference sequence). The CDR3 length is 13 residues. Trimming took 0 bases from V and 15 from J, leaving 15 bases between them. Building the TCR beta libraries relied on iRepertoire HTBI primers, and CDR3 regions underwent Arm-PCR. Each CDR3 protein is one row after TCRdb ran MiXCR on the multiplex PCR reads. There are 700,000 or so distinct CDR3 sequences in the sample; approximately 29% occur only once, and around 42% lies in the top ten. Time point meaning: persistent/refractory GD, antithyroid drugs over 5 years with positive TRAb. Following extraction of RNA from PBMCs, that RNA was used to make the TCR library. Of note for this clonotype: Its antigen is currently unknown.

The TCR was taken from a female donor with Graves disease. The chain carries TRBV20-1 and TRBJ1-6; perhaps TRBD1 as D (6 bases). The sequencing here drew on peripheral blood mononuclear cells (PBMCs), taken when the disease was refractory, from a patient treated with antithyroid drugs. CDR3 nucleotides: TGCAGTGCTAGAGATGATCCCAGGGGAATCCTCCACTTT. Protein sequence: CSARDDPRGILHF.